Listed below are T cell receptor beta chains from one sample, sequenced in a study of blood T cells in healthy people across ages. A single record per CDR3 protein comes from TCRdb applying MiXCR to the 5' RACE reads. The top ten clones hold approximately 25% of a sample with 550,000 to 600,000 distinct CDR3 sequences, around half of them seen once. The sample taken for sequencing was blood. The receptors derive from a man older than 75 in good health. Both conserved end residues are part of each CDR3. A D gene is named only where the DNA matches it firmly. Size is stated for part of the rows, as once, few or many counts, or as a class when the clone is expanded.

J	V	D	size	DNA	CDR3
TRBJ2-7	TRBV7-9	-	few	TGTGCCAGCAGCTTAGCGTCCGGGAACGGCGAGCAGTACTTC	CASSLASGNGEQYF
TRBJ2-7	TRBV7-9	-	many	TGTGCCAGCAGCTTCGCGGGGTTGGCCTACGAGCAGTACTTC	CASSFAGLAYEQYF
TRBJ2-3	TRBV4-3	TRBD1	few	TGCGCCAGCAGCCAAATGGACAGGGTCCAAGCAGATACGCAGTATTTT	CASSQMDRVQADTQYF
TRBJ2-2	TRBV29-1	-	-	TGCAGCGTTGTACCGGAGAACACCGGGGAGCTGTTTTTT	CSVVPENTGELFF
TRBJ2-5	TRBV12-3/TRBV12-4	-	-	TGTGCCAGCAGGTCCACTGGTTCCTGGGAGCAGTACTTC	CASRSTGSWEQYF
TRBJ2-3	TRBV20-1	-	-	TGCAGTGCTCATGCTTATTCTGGCCTGGGGAGCCTAAGCACAGATACGCAGTATTTT	CSAHAYSGLGSLSTDTQYF
TRBJ2-7	TRBV30	TRBD2	few	TGTGCCGGGGACTATTCCTACGAGCAGTACTTC	CAGDYSYEQYF
TRBJ1-2	TRBV4-2	TRBD1	-	TGTGCCAGCAGCCACGACAGGGTTTCTGGGTATGGCTACACCTTC	CASSHDRVSGYGYTF
TRBJ2-6	TRBV6-5	-	many	TGTGCCAGCAGCCACCTACAGTACTCTGGGGCCAACGTCCTGACTTTC	CASSHLQYSGANVLTF
TRBJ1-1	TRBV7-8	-	-	TGTGCCAGCAGCACCTCCGGGAACGTGGGGACTGAAGCTTTCTTT	CASSTSGNVGTEAFF
TRBJ1-1	TRBV6-6	TRBD1	few	TGTGCCAGCAGAGGAACCGACAGGGGGATTAATGAAGCTTTCTTT	CASRGTDRGINEAFF
TRBJ2-7	TRBV27	-	once	TGTGCCAGCAGTTCTCGGGGGAGGTTCTACGAGCAGTACTTC	CASSSRGRFYEQYF
TRBJ2-1	TRBV12-3/TRBV12-4	TRBD1	-	TGTGCCAGCAGCTTGACAGGGGGTTTTTACAATGAGCAGTTCTTC	CASSLTGGFYNEQFF
TRBJ2-1	TRBV29-1	-	few	TGCAGCGTTGCCGGAGCGGACCTCCACAATGAGCAGTTCTTC	CSVAGADLHNEQFF
TRBJ2-7	TRBV10-3	-	-	TGTGCCATCAGCGGATTTGACGAGCAGTACTTC	CAISGFDEQYF
TRBJ2-2	TRBV2	-	-	TGTGCCAGCAGCGGGCGACTAGTCACCGGGGAGCTGTTTTTT	CASSGRLVTGELFF
TRBJ1-6	TRBV7-2	TRBD1	-	TGTGCCAGCAGCTTAGCGACAGGGGGGGTGTCACCCCTCCACTTT	CASSLATGGVSPLHF